This T cell receptor beta chain was recorded in a study of OX40 agonist ivuxolimab in advanced cancers. Study-wide points: Expanded clones tended on average to be more numerous among CD8+ T cells than CD4+. Both CD4+ and CD8+ T cell populations in blood had undergone clonal expansion by week 6 at 0.1 to 3.0 mg/kg.

Generated by immunoSEQ multiplex PCR, the TCRdb table keeps only in-frame clones and is missing some. Of tens of thousands of clones in the sample, 85% to 90% were seen once. On cycle 4 day 1 and cycle 7 day 1, as well as at baseline, blood was sampled. The CDR3 totals 24 residues. Germline V gene data show CDR1 as MDHEN and CDR2 as SYDVKM. Trimming took 1 base from V and 5 from J; bases not matched to a gene: 26. Notes on this clone: Its antigen is not identified.

The sequence came from an adult with an advanced solid tumor such as melanoma, head and neck, liver or kidney cancer. This chain joins TRBV28 and TRBJ2-2; 12 bases are a match to TRBD2. Sequences were derived from CD4+ or CD8+ T cells sorted from blood, sampled in a trial of the OX40 agonist ivuxolimab. The CDR3: CASSLFFANLQGLLAGGGTGELFF. In nucleotides, the CDR3 is TGTGCCAGCAGTTTATTCTTCGCGAACCTACAGGGGCTACTAGCGGGAGGAGGAACCGGGGAGCTGTTTTTT.